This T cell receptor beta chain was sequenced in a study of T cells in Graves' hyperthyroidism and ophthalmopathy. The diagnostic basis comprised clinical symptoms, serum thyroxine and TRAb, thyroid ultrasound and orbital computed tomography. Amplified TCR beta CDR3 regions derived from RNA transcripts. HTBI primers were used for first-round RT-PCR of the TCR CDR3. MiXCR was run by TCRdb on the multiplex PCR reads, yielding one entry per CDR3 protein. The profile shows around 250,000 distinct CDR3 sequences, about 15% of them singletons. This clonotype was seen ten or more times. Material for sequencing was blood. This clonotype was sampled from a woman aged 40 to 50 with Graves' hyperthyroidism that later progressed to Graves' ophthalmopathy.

CDR3 residues: CASSEGQGGTDTQYF. DNA for the CDR3: TGTGCCAGCAGTGAAGGACAGGGAGGCACAGATACGCAGTATTTT. V usage is TRBV6-1 and J usage is TRBJ2-3; 7 bases agree with TRBD1. Germline CDR1 MNHNS, CDR2 SASEGT. This CDR3 region has 15 residues. Trimming took 1 base from V and 1 from J; bases not matched to a gene: 2.